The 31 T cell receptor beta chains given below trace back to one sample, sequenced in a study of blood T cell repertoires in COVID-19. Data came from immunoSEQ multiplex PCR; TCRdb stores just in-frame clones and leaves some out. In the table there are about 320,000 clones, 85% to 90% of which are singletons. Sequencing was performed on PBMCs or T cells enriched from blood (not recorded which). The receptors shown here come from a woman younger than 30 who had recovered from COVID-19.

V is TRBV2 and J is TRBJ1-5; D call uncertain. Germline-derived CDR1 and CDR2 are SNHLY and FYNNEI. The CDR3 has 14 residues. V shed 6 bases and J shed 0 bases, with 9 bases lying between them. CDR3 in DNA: TGTGCCAGCAGAGCCGAATATAGCAATCAGCCCCAGCATTTT. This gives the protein CASRAEYSNQPQHF.

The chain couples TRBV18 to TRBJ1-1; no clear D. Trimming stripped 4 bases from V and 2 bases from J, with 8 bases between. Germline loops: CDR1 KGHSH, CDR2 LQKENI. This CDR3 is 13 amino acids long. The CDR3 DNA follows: TGTGCCAGCTCACTCGGTAGCAACACTGAAGCTTTCTTT. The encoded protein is CASSLGSNTEAFF.

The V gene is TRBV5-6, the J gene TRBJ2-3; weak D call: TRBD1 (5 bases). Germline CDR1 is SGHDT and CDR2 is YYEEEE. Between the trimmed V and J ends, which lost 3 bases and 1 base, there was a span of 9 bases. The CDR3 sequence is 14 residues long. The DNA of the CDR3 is TGTGCCAGCAGCTCACAGGTGGGCACAGATACGCAGTATTTT. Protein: CASSSQVGTDTQYF.

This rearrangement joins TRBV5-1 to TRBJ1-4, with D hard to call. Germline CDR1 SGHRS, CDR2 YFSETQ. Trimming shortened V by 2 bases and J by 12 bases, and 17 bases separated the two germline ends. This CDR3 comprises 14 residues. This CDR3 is CASSFSPGGDELFF. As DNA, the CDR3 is TGCGCCAGCAGCTTTTCCCCCGGCGGGGATGAACTGTTTTTT.

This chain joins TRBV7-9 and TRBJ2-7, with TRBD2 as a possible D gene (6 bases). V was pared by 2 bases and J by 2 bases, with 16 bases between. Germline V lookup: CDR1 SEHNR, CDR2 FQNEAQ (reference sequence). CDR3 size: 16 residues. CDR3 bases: TGTGCCAGCAGCTTAAGTCGGGGGAGAGATACCTACGAGCAGTACTTC. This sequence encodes CASSLSRGRDTYEQYF.

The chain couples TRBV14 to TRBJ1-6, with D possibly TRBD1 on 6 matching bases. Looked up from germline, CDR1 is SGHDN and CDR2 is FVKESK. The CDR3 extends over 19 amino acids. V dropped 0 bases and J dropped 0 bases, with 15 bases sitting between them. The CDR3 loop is CASSQDATGFGSYNSPLHF. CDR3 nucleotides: TGTGCCAGCAGCCAAGATGCTACAGGGTTTGGCTCCTATAATTCACCCCTCCACTTT.

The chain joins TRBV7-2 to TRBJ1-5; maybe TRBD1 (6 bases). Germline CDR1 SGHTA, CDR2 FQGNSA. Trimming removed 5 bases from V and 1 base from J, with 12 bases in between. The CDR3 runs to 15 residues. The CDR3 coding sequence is TGTGCCAGCAGCGGTAGGCAGGGGAGCAATCAGCCCCAGCATTTT. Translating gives CASSGRQGSNQPQHF. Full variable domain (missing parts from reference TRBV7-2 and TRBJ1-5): GAGVSQSPSNKVTEKGKDVELRCDPISGHTALYWYRQSLGQGLEFLIYFQGNSAPDKSGLPSDRFSAERTGGSVSTLTIQRTQQEDSAVYLCASSGRQGSNQPQHFGDGTRLSIL.

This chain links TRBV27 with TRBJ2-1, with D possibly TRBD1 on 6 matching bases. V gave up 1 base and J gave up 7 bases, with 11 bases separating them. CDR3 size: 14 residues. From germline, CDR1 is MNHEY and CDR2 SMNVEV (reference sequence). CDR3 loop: CASSLLSRGNEQFF. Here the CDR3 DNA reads TGTGCCAGCAGTTTATTGTCTAGGGGGAATGAGCAGTTCTTC.

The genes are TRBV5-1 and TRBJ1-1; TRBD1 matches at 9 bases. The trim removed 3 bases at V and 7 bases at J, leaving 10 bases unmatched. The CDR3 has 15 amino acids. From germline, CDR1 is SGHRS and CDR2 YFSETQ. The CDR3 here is CASSSSGTGRGEAFF. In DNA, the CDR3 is TGCGCCAGCAGCTCCTCCGGGACAGGGAGGGGTGAAGCTTTCTTT.

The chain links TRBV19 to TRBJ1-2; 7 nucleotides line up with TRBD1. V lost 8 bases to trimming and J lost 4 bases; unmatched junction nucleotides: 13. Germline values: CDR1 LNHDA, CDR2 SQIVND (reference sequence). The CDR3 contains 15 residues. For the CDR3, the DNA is TGTGCCAGTGTCCGGGACAGAGGGGGGACCTATGGCTACACCTTC. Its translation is CASVRDRGGTYGYTF.

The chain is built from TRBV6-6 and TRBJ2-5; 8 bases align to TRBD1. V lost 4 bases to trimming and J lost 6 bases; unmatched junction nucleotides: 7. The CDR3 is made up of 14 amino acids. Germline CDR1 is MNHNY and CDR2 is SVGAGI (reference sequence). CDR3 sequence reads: CASSSRTGWKTQYF. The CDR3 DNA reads TGTGCCAGCAGTTCTAGGACAGGGTGGAAGACCCAGTACTTC.

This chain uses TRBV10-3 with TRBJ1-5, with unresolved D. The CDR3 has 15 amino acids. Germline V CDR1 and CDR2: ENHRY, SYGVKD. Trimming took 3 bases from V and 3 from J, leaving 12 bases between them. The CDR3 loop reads CAISEEADTNQPQHF. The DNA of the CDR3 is TGTGCCATCAGTGAAGAGGCAGATACCAATCAGCCCCAGCATTTT.

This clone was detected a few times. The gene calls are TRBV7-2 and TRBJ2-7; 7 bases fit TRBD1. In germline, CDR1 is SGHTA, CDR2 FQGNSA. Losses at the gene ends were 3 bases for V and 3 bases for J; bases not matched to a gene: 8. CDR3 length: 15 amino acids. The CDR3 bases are TGTGCCAGCAGCTTCAGGACAGGTGGAGTCTACGAGCAGTACTTC. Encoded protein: CASSFRTGGVYEQYF.

CDR3 coding DNA: TGTGCCACCAGCAGGGCGCGGGCGTACTACAATGAGCAGTTCTTC. As protein: CATSRARAYYNEQFF. The chain carries TRBV15 and TRBJ2-1; TRBD2 might be the D (5 bases). With 3 bases removed from V and 3 bases from J, the gap between germline ends came to 12 bases. The CDR3 sequence is 15 residues long. In germline, CDR1 is LNHNV, CDR2 YYDKDF (reference sequence).

The CDR3: CASSLGLTGSSYEQYF. CDR3 coding DNA: TGTGCCAGCAGCTTAGGCCTGACAGGGAGCTCCTACGAGCAGTACTTC. The J gene is TRBJ2-7, the V gene TRBV7-9; the match to TRBD1 covers 7 bases. With 1 base clipped from V and 0 bases from J, the junction kept 6 bases outside the gene matches. The CDR3 runs 16 residues. Germline lookup yields CDR1 SEHNR and CDR2 FQNEAQ (reference sequence).

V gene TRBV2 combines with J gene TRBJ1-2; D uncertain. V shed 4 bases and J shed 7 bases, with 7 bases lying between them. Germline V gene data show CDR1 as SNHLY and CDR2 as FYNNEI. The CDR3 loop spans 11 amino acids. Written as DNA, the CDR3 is TGTGCCAGCAGTGTGGAGTCTGGCTACACCTTC. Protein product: CASSVESGYTF.

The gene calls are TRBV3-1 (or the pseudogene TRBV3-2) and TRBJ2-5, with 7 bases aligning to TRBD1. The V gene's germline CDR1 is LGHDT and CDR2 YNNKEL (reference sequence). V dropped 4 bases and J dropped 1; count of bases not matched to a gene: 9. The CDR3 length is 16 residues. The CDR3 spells CASSPRDRASQETQYF. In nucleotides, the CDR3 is TGTGCCAGCAGCCCGAGGGACAGAGCTTCCCAAGAGACCCAGTACTTC.

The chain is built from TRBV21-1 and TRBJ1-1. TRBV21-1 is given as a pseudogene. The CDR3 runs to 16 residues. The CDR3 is CASSPDAGGTNTEAFF. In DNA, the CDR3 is TGTGCCAGCAGCCCCGACGCGGGGGGAACCAACACTGAAGCTTTCTTT.

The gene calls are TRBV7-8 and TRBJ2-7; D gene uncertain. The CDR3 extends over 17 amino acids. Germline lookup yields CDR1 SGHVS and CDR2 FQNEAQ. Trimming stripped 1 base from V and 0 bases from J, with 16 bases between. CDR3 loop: CASSLGAPLPDSYEQYF. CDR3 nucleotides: TGTGCCAGCAGCTTAGGTGCTCCCTTACCAGACTCCTACGAGCAGTACTTC.

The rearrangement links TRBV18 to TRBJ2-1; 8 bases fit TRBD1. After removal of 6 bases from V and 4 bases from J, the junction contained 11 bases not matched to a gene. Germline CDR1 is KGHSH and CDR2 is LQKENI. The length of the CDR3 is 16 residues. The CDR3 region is CASSPQGATNYNEQFF. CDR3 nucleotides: TGTGCCAGCTCCCCGCAGGGGGCTACGAATTACAATGAGCAGTTCTTC.

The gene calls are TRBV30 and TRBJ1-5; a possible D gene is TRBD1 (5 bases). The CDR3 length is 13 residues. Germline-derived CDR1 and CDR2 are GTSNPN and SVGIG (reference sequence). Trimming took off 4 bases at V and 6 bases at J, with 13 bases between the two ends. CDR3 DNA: TGTGCCTGGAAGGGGCAGGAAAGTCAGCCCCAGCATTTT. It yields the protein CAWKGQESQPQHF.

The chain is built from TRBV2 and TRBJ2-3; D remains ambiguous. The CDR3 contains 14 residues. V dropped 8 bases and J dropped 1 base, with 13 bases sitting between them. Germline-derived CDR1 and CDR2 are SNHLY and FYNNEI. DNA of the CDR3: TGTGCCAGCGGTTCGCGGTCGGGCACAGATACGCAGTATTTT. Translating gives CASGSRSGTDTQYF.

The CDR3: CASSPWGENTGELFF. In DNA form, the CDR3 reads TGTGCCAGCTCACCATGGGGGGAGAACACCGGGGAGCTGTTTTTT. The rearrangement uses TRBV18 and TRBJ2-2; weak D call: TRBD2 (6 bases). Trimming stripped 2 bases from V and 1 base from J, with 8 bases between. This CDR3 has 15 amino acids. Germline CDR1 KGHSH, CDR2 LQKENI.

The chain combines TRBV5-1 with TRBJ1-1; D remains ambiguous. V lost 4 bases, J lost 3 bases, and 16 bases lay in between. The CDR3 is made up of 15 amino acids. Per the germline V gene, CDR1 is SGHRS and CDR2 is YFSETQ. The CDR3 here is CASSPQWQVDTEAFF. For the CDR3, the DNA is TGCGCCAGCAGCCCCCAGTGGCAGGTTGACACTGAAGCTTTCTTT.

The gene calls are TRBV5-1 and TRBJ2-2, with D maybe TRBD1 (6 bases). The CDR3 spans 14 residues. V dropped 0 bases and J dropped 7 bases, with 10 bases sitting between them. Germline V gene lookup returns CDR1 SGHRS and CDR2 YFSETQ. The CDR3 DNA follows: TGCGCCAGCAGCTTGGCAGGGGATGGCGGGGAGCTGTTTTTT. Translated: CASSLAGDGGELFF. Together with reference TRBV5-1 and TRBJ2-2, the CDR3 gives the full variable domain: KAGVTQTPRYLIKTRGQQVTLSCSPISGHRSVSWYQQTPGQGLQFLFEYFSETQRNKGNFPGRFSGRQFSNSRSEMNVSTLELGDSALYLCASSLAGDGGELFFGEGSRLTVL.

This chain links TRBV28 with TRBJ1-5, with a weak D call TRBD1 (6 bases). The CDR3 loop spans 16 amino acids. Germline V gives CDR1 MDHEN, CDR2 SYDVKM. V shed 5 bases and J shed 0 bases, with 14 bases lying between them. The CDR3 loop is CASSGEIRGSNQPQHF. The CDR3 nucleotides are TGTGCCAGCAGTGGCGAGATCAGGGGTAGCAATCAGCCCCAGCATTTT.

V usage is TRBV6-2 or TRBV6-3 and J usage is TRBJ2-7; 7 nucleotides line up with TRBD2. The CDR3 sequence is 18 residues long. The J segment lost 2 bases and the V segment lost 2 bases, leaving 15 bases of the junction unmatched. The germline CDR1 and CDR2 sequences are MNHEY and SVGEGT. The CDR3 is CASSYGLVLTSSTYEQYF. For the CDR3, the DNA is TGTGCCAGCAGTTACGGCCTAGTGCTGACTAGCTCAACCTACGAGCAGTACTTC.

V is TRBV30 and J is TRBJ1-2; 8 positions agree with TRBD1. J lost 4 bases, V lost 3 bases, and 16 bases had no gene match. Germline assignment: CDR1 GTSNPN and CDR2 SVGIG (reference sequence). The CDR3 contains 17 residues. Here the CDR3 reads CAWSPYDRGRTFYGYTF. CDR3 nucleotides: TGTGCCTGGAGCCCGTATGACAGGGGCCGCACGTTCTATGGCTACACCTTC.

CDR3 DNA sequence: TGTGCCAGCAGCTGGGGACAGGGAATTGAGCAGTACTTC. This sequence encodes CASSWGQGIEQYF. The chain has TRBV7-6 and TRBJ2-7; TRBD1 aligns across 9 bases. The CDR3 has 13 residues. CDR1 is SGHVS, CDR2 FNYEAQ, per germline. Germline trimming cut 4 bases from V and 7 bases from J; bases unmatched to any gene: 5.

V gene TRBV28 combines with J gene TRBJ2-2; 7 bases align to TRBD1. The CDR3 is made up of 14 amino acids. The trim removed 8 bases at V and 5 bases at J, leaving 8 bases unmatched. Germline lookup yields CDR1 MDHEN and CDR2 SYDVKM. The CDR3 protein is CASGTGQHTGELFF. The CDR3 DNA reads TGTGCCAGCGGCACGGGACAGCATACCGGGGAGCTGTTTTTT.

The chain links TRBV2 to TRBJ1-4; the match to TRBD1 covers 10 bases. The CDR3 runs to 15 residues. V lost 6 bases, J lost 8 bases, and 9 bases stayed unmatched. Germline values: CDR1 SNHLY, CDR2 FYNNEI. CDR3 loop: CASRVDPGQGEKLFF. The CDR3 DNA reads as TGTGCCAGCAGGGTGGATCCGGGACAGGGGGAAAAACTGTTTTTT.